This T cell receptor beta chain was captured by sequencing in a study of cytomegalovirus exposure and HLA in healthy donors (dated by TCRdb to 2016 to 2017). Study-wide context: According to an earlier analysis of around 600 of the donors, roughly 180 million T cells yielded 120 million or so unique TCR beta sequences and roughly 280 Gb of sequence data. Genome-wide SNP genotypes for about three fifths of the roughly 700 donors were used in a later genetic analysis, which treated that subset as a discovery cohort. An early release that covered some 640 HLA-typed donors contained approximately 300 gigabases of sequencing data and tens of millions of unique TCR sequences. HLA typing included class I and class II loci at four-digit resolution. Rather than using new phenotypic data, the later analysis identified candidate immune exposures from TCR beta sequences and from how often those sequences occurred across donors. The T cell repertoires of under 700 subjects were profiled by immunosequencing and related to cytomegalovirus serostatus. The study was designed to test whether signatures of past pathogen exposure could be identified by cataloging public T cell receptors. An earlier analysis of about 620 of the donors applied high-throughput TCR beta sequencing to assess whether each TCR beta V gene segment acted as functional or pseudogenic. Across 300 to 400 genotyped donors of the cohort, an average of about 220,000 unique TCR beta nucleotide sequences per donor were sequenced, and roughly 20% of those sequences were non-productive. Of the roughly 400 genotyped donors, approximately 80% fell in the genetic ancestry cluster associated with self-reported Caucasian donors. Roughly five DR-DQ haplotypes were handled as single units for association and clustering because linkage in the cohort was strong. The number of donors typed differed by locus, with roughly 620-630 for A, B, C, DRB1 and DQB1, 522 for DQA1, some 570 for DPA1, and roughly 450 for DPB1. Donor age, sex, ethnicity and CMV serostatus were compiled alongside the repertoire data. High-throughput TCR immunosequencing, statistical association of individual TCRs with disease status, and machine learning were combined to predict cytomegalovirus infection status. All discovery cohort repertoires had been generated using a single sequencing platform. In a later analysis, previously published TCR beta repertoires from some 640 donors were re-analyzed and high-resolution HLA genotyping was added so that TCR occurrence patterns could be studied. Along with the approximately 600-subject first cohort, a separate validation cohort of 120 different subjects was used. Paper-wide results and their limitations: Roughly uniform sequencing depth across donors was assumed in presence/absence analyses, although this assumption may not hold. It was suggested by the authors that the approach could potentially be generalized to other disease states and immunological phenotypes. Most CMV-associated TCR beta chains appeared to be HLA-restricted in a later analysis, and the HLA associations seemed to be driven largely by CMV exposure. A further reported finding was that TCR beta sequences accurately predicted the HLA-A and HLA-B alleles for most subjects in the first cohort. In a later analysis, some 18,000 TCR beta sequences were associated with specific HLA alleles at a false discovery rate of 0.05. The 87-base-pair reads could not distinguish some IMGT-functional V segments, including TRBV6-2 and TRBV6-3, so those segments were excluded. The only immune exposure information available for the cohort was CMV serostatus. According to a later analysis, parvovirus B19, influenza, CMV and Epstein-Barr virus appeared linked to several top co-occurrence clusters. Over 15 rarely observed V segments, including chromosome 9 orphons, were excluded from the earlier analysis of several hundred of the donors because counts were too low. The classifier was reported to diagnose cytomegalovirus status with high specificity and sensitivity in both the original and validation cohorts. A group of highly shared sequence variants was considered likely to be a technical artifact of the sequencing pipeline. V-gene and J-gene trimming of TCR beta chains was associated with a missense DCLRE1C variant in a later genetic analysis, and the association was replicated in an independent cohort. In the study, approximately 160 TCR beta chains were listed as associated with cytomegalovirus. When HLA alleles, especially DR and DQ, strongly co-occurred, attributing TCR associations to individual alleles was difficult. A later genetic analysis reported fewer N-insertions in productive TCRs among donors in an Asian-associated ancestry cluster than the approximately 700-donor mean. Linkage disequilibrium might explain the correlated functional status among segregating V segments, but an unknown experimental factor could not be excluded. A later analysis found that HLA-associated TCR beta chains were more clonally expanded and had lower generation probabilities than equally common non-associated chains. An earlier analysis of approximately 600 of the donors showed that most TCR beta V segments appeared in productive rearrangements either about 87% or about 30% of the time, which broadly matched IMGT annotations. Because some donors lacked HLA typing at each locus, the association tests relied only on the typed subset. A later analysis found that TCR association rates varied across HLA loci, with DRB1 alleles showing the most associated TCRs and HLA-C alleles the fewest. The cohort was sequenced for TCR beta chains only, and without alpha or paired-chain data the features that could be detected were limited. In vitro tests confirmed that three of the cytomegalovirus-associated TCR beta chains recognize cytomegalovirus antigens. Most TCR sequences were observed very rarely across donors, whereas some public TCRs were present in many individuals.

Turning to this clone: Its binding antigen is unknown. No much larger clone is present one base from it, and per-base qualities are unavailable.

The protocol used for the library was the immunoSEQ multiplex PCR assay. A mixture of 60 forward primers for TCR Vbeta segments and 13 reverse primers for TCR Jbeta segments was used in the multiplex PCR. A multiplex PCR assay on genomic DNA amplified the CDR3 region of rearranged TCR beta genes. Amplified TCR beta libraries were sequenced as 87-base-pair reads on the Illumina HiSeq System. From the authors' description of their analysis: A later analysis counted about 80 million unique TCR beta chains across the 666 repertoires, and roughly 10 million of these chains were shared by at least two donors. Raw reads were error-corrected and collapsed into unique sequences by a nearest-neighbor algorithm in which closely related sequences were merged to remove PCR and sequencing errors. Alignment of CDR3 sequences to IMGT reference sequences was used to assign V, D and J gene segments. For a sequence to be retained, a match of at least six nucleotides was required to both a V gene segment and a J gene segment. Rearrangements were classified as productive when the CDR3 lacked stop codons and remained in frame with V and J, and all other rearrangements were classified as non-productive. Following IMGT convention, CDR3 was defined as the stretch from the second conserved V-encoded cysteine up to the conserved J-encoded phenylalanine. In an earlier analysis of more than 550 of the donors, sequences lacking an unambiguous match to a single V gene segment were excluded. In an earlier analysis of 500 to 750 of the donors, V segments were called functional above 56.7% productive rearrangements and were called segregating when the between-donor standard deviation exceeded 5%. A statistical classification framework was built for diagnosing cytomegalovirus status from the catalog of TCR beta chain sequences. V and J gene assignment, in a later analysis, came from comparing TCR nucleotide sequences with IMGT/GENE-DB human TR gene sequences. Using the TCRdist pipeline, a later analysis assigned CDR3 sequences along with most-parsimonious VDJ recombination scenarios. A later analysis defined each TCR beta chain by its CDR3 amino acid sequence plus V-gene family, and excluded reads lacking a unique V-gene family. A later analysis removed over 500 highly shared, low-generation-probability nucleotide sequences to deal with suspected cross-contamination and a sequencing artifact. In a later analysis, a clonal expansion index for each public chain was calculated from normalized within-repertoire ranks of inferred template counts. Generation probabilities in a later analysis came from a VDJ recombination model fitted to out-of-frame rearrangements, and those results were checked against IGoR. Hypergeometric tests were used in a later analysis to score TCR-TCR, TCR-HLA and TCR-CMV co-occurrence, with a repertoire-size bias correction applied to the TCR pairs. A later analysis estimated false discovery rates by permuting HLA or CMV assignments 20 times. In a later analysis, co-occurring TCRs were grouped using DBSCAN, and TCRdist sequence similarity was added for clustering within HLA-allele-positive subsets. Repertoires with fewer than 30,000 or more than 120,000 public chains, plus five repertoires with anomalous nucleotide sharing, were excluded from co-occurrence clustering. In its TCRdb copy, this immuneACCESS table keeps in-frame sequences only and misses some clones. Where compared with another copy, unresolved V genes explain less than half of these, and the others have no known cause. V, J and clone size were drawn from that table, and D and trimming were deduced from the DNA. Present in this sample are some 190,000 clones, around 73% of which were seen just once. 2% to 2.5% of the sample comes from the top ten.

The cohort comprised 670 or so healthy bone marrow donors. At the time of sampling, every cohort member was nominally healthy, though immune exposures that went unrecorded were likely present. The donor was CMV seropositive and belonged to the group of about 290 seropositive cohort members. Every donor gave a peripheral blood sample, and the peripheral blood mononuclear cells from that sample were used for TCR beta sequencing. Genomic DNA was extracted from the blood cell samples with the Qiagen DNeasy Blood Extraction Kit. Reading from cysteine to phenylalanine, the CDR3 counts 13 amino acids. Left in the record is the CDR3 DNA by itself, 39 bases read in frame from the first base. Sequences GTSNPN (CDR1) and SVGIG (CDR2) are obtained from the germline V gene (reference sequence). Cut back by 3 bases and 3 bases, the V and J ends lie 11 bases apart.

The origin of this receptor is a woman aged 25 to 39 in good health and CMV-seropositive. Here the chain combines TRBV30 and TRBJ1-1, and perhaps TRBD1 as D gene, on 5 matching bases. Source material: PBMCs. The nucleotide sequence reads as follows: TGTGCCTGGAGCCTCCGGGGGGACACTGAAGCTTTCTTT. Its coded protein is CAWSLRGDTEAFF.